A single sample gave rise to the 21 T cell receptor beta chains below, sequenced in a study of cytomegalovirus exposure and HLA in healthy donors. Assay: immunoSEQ multiplex PCR; the TCRdb copy retains only in-frame clones and omits some. The table lists a few hundred thousand clones, approximately 88% of them singletons. The sample taken for sequencing was PBMCs. Receptors originate from a man between 25 and 39 years old in good health and CMV-seronegative.

This chain uses TRBV4-1 with TRBJ2-3; D unresolved. The CDR3 contains 17 residues. The V gene lost 0 bases and the J gene lost 1 base, with 14 bases spanning the gap. Germline values: CDR1 MGHRA, CDR2 YSYEKL. This CDR3 is CASSQDTHAGGTDTQYF. CDR3 DNA: TGCGCCAGCAGCCAAGATACACACGCAGGCGGCACAGATACGCAGTATTTT.

This sequence joins TRBV7-2 and TRBJ1-2; 10 bases map to TRBD1. V lost 4 bases and J lost 0; bases outside the gene matches: 11. This CDR3 spans 18 amino acids. CDR1 is SGHTA and CDR2 is FQGNSA in the germline V gene. The DNA of the CDR3 is TGTGCCAGCAGCTCCCAGGGGGGACAGGGGTTAGCTAACTATGGCTACACCTTC. Translated, it gives CASSSQGGQGLANYGYTF.

This clone came up a few times. This chain connects TRBV7-9 to TRBJ1-2; 9 positions match TRBD1. The germline V gene has CDR1 SEHNR and CDR2 FQNEAQ (reference sequence). V was clipped by 3 bases and J by 10 bases; unmatched bases: 9. This CDR3 is 14 amino acids long. The CDR3 sequence: CASSFNTQGADYTF. The DNA for the CDR3 is TGTGCCAGCAGCTTTAACACACAGGGGGCGGACTACACCTTC.

This sequence joins TRBV4-3 and TRBJ1-4; tentatively, D is TRBD1 (6 bases). The CDR3 extends over 17 amino acids. Trimming left V 4 bases short and J 2 bases short, with 17 bases between. The germline V gene encodes CDR1 LGHNA and CDR2 YSLEER. CDR3 nucleotides: TGCGCCAGCAGCCCCACAGGGAGGGTGCCTACTAATGAAAAACTGTTTTTT. It encodes CASSPTGRVPTNEKLFF.

This clone was seen only a few times. This sequence joins TRBV18 and TRBJ2-2; a possible D gene is TRBD2 (5 bases). The CDR3 has 17 residues. Germline assignment: CDR1 KGHSH and CDR2 LQKENI. Trimming took off 1 base at V and 3 bases at J, with 15 bases between the two ends. CDR3: CASSPQGSGIDTGELFF. CDR3 bases: TGTGCCAGCTCACCACAGGGTTCGGGGATTGACACCGGGGAGCTGTTTTTT.

The chain links TRBV14 to TRBJ1-2; unclear D gene. The V end was cut by 7 bases, the J end by 7 bases, with 19 bases between. The V gene's germline CDR1 is SGHDN and CDR2 FVKESK. There are 14 residues in the CDR3. The CDR3 coding sequence is TGTGCCAGCAAAAAAGTACAGACCTCCGGTGGCTACACCTTC. Protein product: CASKKVQTSGGYTF.

The chain has TRBV10-2 and TRBJ2-7; D is possibly TRBD1 (6 bases). The CDR3 has 13 residues. CDR1 is WSHSY and CDR2 is SAAADI in the germline V gene. The germline V and J ends were trimmed by 8 bases and 12 bases, with 23 bases remaining between them. The CDR3 reads CASDRENADRRYF. Here the CDR3 DNA reads TGCGCCAGCGATAGGGAAAACGCCGACAGGCGGTACTTC.

This chain uses TRBV21-1 with TRBJ1-5. TRBV21-1 corresponds to a pseudogene. The CDR3 length is 14 residues. Here the CDR3 DNA reads TGTGCCAGCAGCAATCAACGCGTCAATCAGCCCCAGCATTTT. It is translated as CASSNQRVNQPQHF.

The chain employs TRBV7-2 and TRBJ2-2, with D perhaps TRBD2 (6 bases). Between the trimmed V and J ends, which lost 4 bases and 1 base, there was a span of 22 bases. From germline, CDR1 is SGHTA and CDR2 FQGNSA. The CDR3 length is 19 residues. CDR3 loop: CASSSTPVRLGVNTGELFF. The CDR3 coding sequence is TGTGCCAGCAGCTCGACTCCCGTCCGACTAGGTGTGAACACCGGGGAGCTGTTTTTT.

The V call is TRBV29-1, the J call TRBJ2-2, with a weak D call TRBD1 (5 bases). The V and J ends lost 7 bases and 6 bases respectively, with 21 bases between them. Germline CDR1 reads SQVTM; CDR2 reads ANQGSEA. The CDR3 is 15 residues long. Here the CDR3 reads CSAVPDVRASGELFF. The CDR3 DNA is TGCAGCGCTGTCCCAGACGTCAGGGCGTCCGGGGAGCTGTTTTTT.

The J gene is TRBJ2-7, the V gene TRBV6-5; 8 bases map to TRBD1. Losses at the gene ends were 8 bases for V and 2 bases for J; bases not matched to a gene: 11. Germline V lookup: CDR1 MNHEY, CDR2 SVGAGI. The CDR3 totals 15 residues. CDR3: CASWGTGTGAYEQYF. DNA for the CDR3: TGTGCCAGCTGGGGAACCGGGACAGGCGCCTACGAGCAGTACTTC.

The chain couples TRBV5-1 to TRBJ2-1; 11 positions agree with TRBD2. V was clipped by 1 base and J by 6 bases; unmatched bases: 6. The CDR3 loop spans 16 amino acids. Germline lookup yields CDR1 SGHRS and CDR2 YFSETQ. The CDR3 DNA reads as TGCGCCAGCAGCTTGAACCCTAGCGGGGGGTCCAATGAGCAGTTCTTC. Its translation is CASSLNPSGGSNEQFF.

The rearrangement links TRBV5-1 to TRBJ2-1, with a possible D match to TRBD2 (6 bases). The CDR3 runs 16 residues. The germline V gene has CDR1 SGHRS and CDR2 YFSETQ. Trimming cost V 1 base and J 7 bases, with 18 bases left between them. DNA for the CDR3: TGCGCCAGCAGCTTGATATCTGCGGGGTTGGGGAATGAGCAGTTCTTC. It is translated as CASSLISAGLGNEQFF.

This chain uses TRBV5-1 with TRBJ2-7; 9 nucleotides agree with TRBD1. CDR1 and CDR2 from the germline V gene are SGHRS and YFSETQ. The CDR3 runs 15 residues. J gave up 2 bases and V 2 bases, and 5 bases lay outside the gene matches. In nucleotides, the CDR3 is TGCGCCAGCAGCTTCGGACAGGGGATCACCTACGAGCAGTACTTC. Protein sequence: CASSFGQGITYEQYF.

V usage is TRBV11-2 and J usage is TRBJ2-3; the D gene is possibly TRBD1 (5 bases). V gave up 3 bases and J gave up 6 bases, with 10 bases separating them. CDR1 and CDR2 from the germline V gene are SGHAT and FQNNGV. The CDR3 covers 13 residues. The CDR3 sequence is CASSFRRADTQYF. The CDR3 DNA is TGTGCCAGCAGCTTCCGCAGGGCCGATACGCAGTATTTT.

The J gene is TRBJ2-5, the V gene TRBV7-2; the match to TRBD1 covers 9 bases. Germline loops: CDR1 SGHTA, CDR2 FQGNSA. The CDR3 sequence is 16 residues long. Trimming at V came to 5 bases and at J to 5 bases, leaving 12 bases not matched to a gene. The DNA of the CDR3 is TGTGCCAGCAGCACCCGTCTCGGGACAGGGTGGGAGACCCAGTACTTC. Translated, it gives CASSTRLGTGWETQYF.

The CDR3 loop reads CASSQGQGAETQYF. Written as DNA, the CDR3 is TGCGCCAGCAGCCAGGGACAGGGGGCAGAGACCCAGTACTTC. This sequence joins TRBV4-3 and TRBJ2-5, with 12 bases identical to TRBD1. The germline CDR1 and CDR2 sequences are LGHNA and YSLEER. This CDR3 has 14 amino acids. V shed 3 bases, J shed 4 bases, and the junction held 0 bases outside the gene matches.

The chain couples TRBV13 to TRBJ2-7; 8 bases are shared with TRBD1. Germline assignment: CDR1 PRHDT and CDR2 FYEKMQ (reference sequence). This CDR3 contains 14 residues. Trimming removed 5 bases from V and 6 bases from J; junction bases left unmatched: 9. The CDR3 DNA is TGTGCCAGCAGCGACGGGACAGGTCCATTCGAGCAGTACTTC. Protein: CASSDGTGPFEQYF.

The chain links TRBV19 to TRBJ1-2, with unresolved D. The V gene lost 5 bases and the J gene lost 4 bases, with 14 bases spanning the gap. The CDR3 contains 14 residues. Germline CDR1 LNHDA, CDR2 SQIVND (reference sequence). CDR3 protein: CASSHPGYLYGYTF. For the CDR3, the DNA is TGTGCCAGTAGTCACCCGGGGTACCTCTATGGCTACACCTTC.

The V and J genes are TRBV5-1 and TRBJ2-3; D ambiguous. Per the germline V gene, CDR1 is SGHRS and CDR2 is YFSETQ. This CDR3 comprises 18 residues. V lost 1 base, J lost 6 bases, and 24 bases lay in between. The CDR3 DNA is TGCGCCAGCAGCTTGTTTGCCGACTCTCCACGCTCCGACGATACGCAGTATTTT. Translating gives CASSLFADSPRSDDTQYF.

The CDR3 loop is CASSLAYRDPVETQYF. The CDR3 region has the DNA TGTGCCAGCAGCTTAGCCTACAGGGATCCGGTTGAGACCCAGTACTTC. V gene TRBV7-2 combines with J gene TRBJ2-5; maybe TRBD1 (6 bases). Trimming left V 0 bases short and J 5 bases short, with 16 bases between. The germline V gene encodes CDR1 SGHTA and CDR2 FQGNSA. CDR3 length equals 16 residues.